A selection of T cell receptor beta chains follows, all from one sample in a study of cytomegalovirus exposure and HLA in healthy donors. Produced via immunoSEQ multiplex PCR; TCRdb's table is partial and in-frame only. The data hold around 100,000 clones, with 79% observed a single time. The specimen sequenced was PBMCs. All receptors come from a woman in her 40s in good health and CMV-seronegative. Each CDR3 is given with its conserved first and last residue. D genes are given only for firm matches. Size is stated for part of the rows, as once, few or many counts, or as a class when the clone is expanded.

V gene	D gene	J gene	clone size	CDR3 protein	CDR3 DNA
TRBV5-5	TRBD1	TRBJ1-4	.	CASSFSTQGARQYEKLFF	TGTGCCAGCAGCTTCAGTACGCAGGGGGCACGCCAGTATGAAAAACTGTTTTTT
TRBV19	.	TRBJ1-4	.	CASRITATNEKLFF	TGTGCCAGTAGGATCACTGCAACTAATGAAAAACTGTTTTTT
TRBV6-5	.	TRBJ2-2	few	CASRSGTLHTGELFF	TGTGCCAGCAGGTCCGGGACACTACACACCGGGGAGCTGTTTTTT
TRBV7-2	.	TRBJ2-1	.	CASSFQGYNEQFF	TGTGCCAGCAGCTTCCAGGGTTACAATGAGCAGTTCTTC
TRBV7-8	.	TRBJ1-1	.	CASSLQAANTEAFF	TGTGCCAGCAGCTTACAGGCAGCGAACACTGAAGCTTTCTTT
TRBV28	TRBD2	TRBJ2-5	.	CASSLGLARETQYF	TGTGCCAGCAGCCTAGGACTAGCACGAGAGACCCAGTACTTC
TRBV6-5	.	TRBJ2-2	few	CASSYSIRRAGELFF	TGTGCCAGCAGTTACTCGATCAGGAGGGCCGGGGAGCTGTTTTTT
TRBV28	.	TRBJ2-7	.	CASSYQTRAYEQYF	TGTGCCAGCAGCTATCAGACTAGAGCCTACGAGCAGTACTTC
TRBV27	TRBD1	TRBJ2-2	.	CASSYRGTGELFF	TGTGCCAGCAGTTACAGGGGGACCGGGGAGCTGTTTTTT
TRBV4-1	.	TRBJ1-5	few	CASSQDLREKGNQPQHF	TGCGCCAGCAGCCAAGATCTTCGGGAGAAAGGCAATCAGCCCCAGCATTTT
TRBV2	.	TRBJ2-1	few	CASSQGGRSYNEQFF	TGTGCCAGCAGTCAGGGAGGACGCTCCTACAATGAGCAGTTCTTC
TRBV16	.	TRBJ1-1	.	CASSQFGNSKLGTEAFF	TGTGCCAGCAGCCAATTCGGAAATTCGAAGCTAGGCACTGAAGCTTTCTTT
TRBV2	TRBD2	TRBJ2-7	.	CASSVGVTSGRYF	TGTGCCAGCAGTGTAGGTGTGACTAGCGGGAGGTACTTC
TRBV11-2	.	TRBJ1-1	.	CASSLRGGENTEAFF	TGTGCCAGCAGCCTAAGAGGAGGGGAGAACACTGAAGCTTTCTTT
TRBV30	.	TRBJ2-7	.	CAWSRGAGEAYEQYF	TGTGCCTGGAGTAGGGGGGCGGGGGAGGCCTACGAGCAGTACTTC
TRBV5-1	.	TRBJ1-4	.	CASRERVSEEKLFF	TGCGCCAGCAGGGAGCGGGTCTCGGAAGAAAAACTGTTTTTT
TRBV2	TRBD2	TRBJ2-1	once	CASSGLSGRGREQFF	TGTGCCAGCAGCGGACTAAGCGGGAGAGGTCGGGAGCAGTTCTTC
TRBV28	TRBD2	TRBJ2-5	few	CASSTGTSGSIQETQYF	TGTGCCAGCAGTACCGGGACTAGCGGGAGTATCCAAGAGACCCAGTACTTC
TRBV27	TRBD2	TRBJ2-1	.	CASTSPDGRASYNEQFF	TGTGCCAGCACCTCCCCCGACGGGAGGGCCTCCTACAATGAGCAGTTCTTC
TRBV7-8	.	TRBJ1-1	.	CASSSWTENTEAFF	TGTGCCAGCAGCTCGTGGACAGAGAACACTGAAGCTTTCTTT
TRBV29-1	.	TRBJ2-1	.	CSAVGSPRRNEQFF	TGCAGCGCCGTGGGCAGTCCACGACGCAATGAGCAGTTCTTC
TRBV5-1	TRBD1	TRBJ2-5	.	CASSLSGTGYTETQYF	TGCGCCAGCAGCTTGTCCGGGACAGGGTACACAGAGACCCAGTACTTC
TRBV10-3	.	TRBJ1-2	few	CAISAGTNYGYTF	TGTGCCATCAGTGCCGGGACTAACTATGGCTACACCTTC
TRBV18	.	TRBJ2-7	.	CASSPGQATRSYEQYF	TGTGCCAGCTCACCCGGACAGGCGACTAGGTCCTACGAGCAGTACTTC
TRBV28	.	TRBJ1-2	.	CASSQPFTRPRTF	TGTGCCAGCAGTCAACCCTTTACGCGGCCCAGAACCTTC
TRBV5-5	TRBD1	TRBJ1-5	.	CASSSTGYSNQPQHF	TGTGCCAGCAGCTCGACAGGGTATAGCAATCAGCCCCAGCATTTT
TRBV2	TRBD1	TRBJ2-5	.	CASSVGQGAGSETQYF	TGTGCCAGCAGCGTCGGACAGGGGGCCGGTAGCGAGACCCAGTACTTC
TRBV2	.	TRBJ1-6	.	CASNNPNSPLHF	TGTGCCAGCAACAATCCCAATTCACCCCTCCACTTT
TRBV5-1	TRBD1	TRBJ2-7	.	CASTATGGSYEQYF	TGCGCCAGCACCGCGACAGGGGGCTCCTACGAGCAGTACTTC
TRBV20-1	TRBD1	TRBJ2-1	.	CSAEQGNEQFF	TGCAGTGCCGAACAGGGGAATGAGCAGTTCTTC
TRBV2	TRBD1	TRBJ2-7	.	CASEEDREYEQYF	TGTGCCAGCGAAGAGGACAGGGAATACGAGCAGTACTTC
TRBV7-9	.	TRBJ1-1	.	CASSPPQAFEAFF	TGTGCCAGCAGCCCCCCACAGGCCTTTGAAGCTTTCTTT
TRBV10-2	TRBD1	TRBJ1-2	.	CASSEPDRASAYGYTF	TGCGCCAGCAGTGAGCCTGACAGGGCCAGCGCCTATGGCTACACCTTC
TRBV2	.	TRBJ2-7	once	CASSEAAFRGTSYEQYF	TGTGCCAGCAGTGAAGCTGCATTTCGGGGGACCTCCTACGAGCAGTACTTC
TRBV9	.	TRBJ1-5	.	CASSVAGTNQPQHF	TGTGCCAGCAGCGTAGCAGGGACTAATCAGCCCCAGCATTTT
TRBV27	.	TRBJ2-7	.	CASSLRDKYYEQYF	TGTGCCAGCAGTCTAAGGGACAAGTACTACGAGCAGTACTTC
TRBV2	.	TRBJ1-2	.	CASGRGHNYGYTF	TGTGCCAGCGGCAGGGGACATAACTATGGCTACACCTTC
TRBV11-2	TRBD2	TRBJ2-1	.	CASSNSGSYNEQFF	TGTGCCAGCAGCAATAGCGGGAGTTACAATGAGCAGTTCTTC
TRBV5-6	.	TRBJ1-5	.	CASSRRVKGRNLSNQPQHF	TGTGCCAGCAGCCGGCGGGTAAAAGGGAGAAACTTGAGCAATCAGCCCCAGCATTTT
TRBV2	.	TRBJ1-6	.	CASSELRNSPLHF	TGTGCCAGCAGTGAACTCAGAAATTCACCCCTCCACTTT
TRBV5-1	TRBD1	TRBJ1-1	.	CASSSHLADRGEAFF	TGCGCCAGCAGCTCCCACCTTGCCGACAGGGGGGAGGCTTTCTTT
TRBV11-2	.	TRBJ1-1	few	CASSRTEAFF	TGTGCCTCTTCCCGCACTGAAGCTTTCTTT
TRBV12-5	TRBD2	TRBJ2-5	.	CASGLGVSGGAETQYF	TGTGCTAGTGGTCTTGGGGTTAGCGGGGGAGCAGAGACCCAGTACTTC
TRBV30	.	TRBJ2-1	.	CAWEGRQSSNEQFF	TGTGCCTGGGAAGGGAGGCAGTCTTCGAATGAGCAGTTCTTC
TRBV19	TRBD1	TRBJ1-2	.	CASSETGAGDYGYTF	TGTGCCAGTAGTGAAACAGGGGCCGGGGACTATGGCTACACCTTC